The 13 T cell receptor beta chains presented below share a single source sample, sequenced in a study of metastatic and nonmetastatic thyroid tumors. TCRdb re-clonotyped the PCR reads via MiXCR. The sample holds 50,000 or so clones, 17% seen once. No patient had received any treatment before thyroid surgery. The source material was blood. All receptors derive from a female donor with papillary thyroid cancer or a benign thyroid nodule (not recorded which). Some clones in this sample may be carry-over from other donors' samples.

Note on this clone: Mismatch with germline at one junction end may stem from a read error. The V call is TRBV2, the J call TRBJ2-2; D is possibly TRBD2 (5 bases). Germline CDR1 and CDR2: SNHLY and FYNNEI. The CDR3 sequence is 16 residues long. CDR3 region: CASSESGTSNTVELFF. CDR3 coding DNA: TGTGCCAGCAGTGAATCGGGTACTAGTAACACCGTGGAGCTGTTTTTT.

In this sample, this clone turned up many times. The chain combines TRBV5-4 with TRBJ1-1; D remains ambiguous. The CDR3 is 13 residues long. Trimming left V 5 bases short and J 4 bases short, with 12 bases between. Germline loops: CDR1 SGHNT, CDR2 YYREEE (reference sequence). In nucleotides, the CDR3 is TGTGCCAGCAGACACCCCCCCAGCACTGAAGCTTTCTTT. Its translation is CASRHPPSTEAFF.

CDR3 in DNA: TGTGCCAGCATCTTGGGACAGGTGGTGTTTGATGAGCAGTTCTTC. It is translated as CASILGQVVFDEQFF. J is TRBJ2-1 and V is TRBV7-3, with 8 positions matching TRBD1. The CDR3 consists of 15 residues. Germline V gene data show CDR1 as SGHTA and CDR2 as FQGTGA. The V and J ends lost 7 bases and 8 bases, in that order; junction bases with no gene match: 13.

The chain uses TRBV6-1 and TRBJ1-1; TRBD1 is a possible D gene (6 bases). In germline, CDR1 is MNHNS, CDR2 SASEGT. Trimming took 6 bases from V and 6 from J, leaving 17 bases between them. This CDR3 comprises 14 residues. The CDR3 reads CASRWAGEGAEAFF. DNA of the CDR3: TGTGCCAGCAGGTGGGCGGGGGAGGGGGCTGAAGCTTTCTTT.

This clone has only a few counts. One end of the junction fails to match germline, which may point to a read error. This chain links TRBV27 with TRBJ1-2, with 9 positions matching TRBD1. Germline CDR1 reads MNHEY; CDR2 reads SMNVEV (reference sequence). The CDR3 loop spans 15 amino acids. The CDR3 spells CVSSPGQGWAYSYTF. The DNA of the CDR3 is TGTGTCAGCAGTCCGGGACAGGGTTGGGCCTATAGCTACACCTTC.

The table lists this clone with many counts. This sequence joins TRBV30 and TRBJ1-6; 7 bases align to TRBD1. This CDR3 is built from 17 residues. Trimming at V came to 0 bases and at J to 6 bases, leaving 11 bases not matched to a gene. Germline-derived CDR1 and CDR2 are GTSNPN and SVGIG (reference sequence). CDR3 in DNA: TGTGCCTGGAGTGTAATAGGGGGCGCGGGAAGTAATTCACCCCTCCACTTT. Its translation: CAWSVIGGAGSNSPLHF. The full variable domain, rest sourced from reference TRBV30 and TRBJ1-6, is SQTIHQWPATLVQPVGSPLSLECTVEGTSNPNLYWYRQAAGRGLQLLFYSVGIGQISSEVPQNLSASRPQDRQFILSSKKLLLSDSGFYLCAWSVIGGAGSNSPLHFGNGTRLTVT.

This clone occurred many times. The genes are TRBV28 and TRBJ2-2; D ambiguous. Looked up from germline, CDR1 is MDHEN and CDR2 is SYDVKM. The CDR3 covers 15 residues. V gave up 4 bases and J gave up 7 bases, with 16 bases separating them. The CDR3 DNA sequence: TGTGCCAGCAGTTCCCCAGTTGATTTCGGCGGGGAGCTGTTTTTT. Translation gives CASSSPVDFGGELFF. Drawing the rest from reference TRBV28 and TRBJ2-2, the complete variable domain is DVKVTQSSRYLVKRTGEKVFLECVQDMDHENMFWYRQDPGLGLRLIYFSYDVKMKEKGDIPEGYSVSREKKERFSLILESASTNQTSMYLCASSSPVDFGGELFFGEGSRLTVL.

This clone was seen only a few times. J is TRBJ2-7 and V is TRBV2, with 10 bases aligning to TRBD2. Germline values: CDR1 SNHLY, CDR2 FYNNEI. The CDR3 spans 15 residues. J was trimmed by 2 bases and V by 7 bases; bases with no gene match: 8. The CDR3 sequence: CASTEREGGTYEQYF. The CDR3 region has the DNA TGTGCCAGCACCGAGCGGGAGGGCGGGACCTACGAGCAGTACTTC.

Here the CDR3 DNA reads TGCAGTGCTAGGCGTAGCGTGAGTGGTCGCTACGAGCAGTACTTC. It specifies CSARRSVSGRYEQYF. The rearrangement links TRBV20-1 to TRBJ2-7; D may be TRBD2 (5 bases). Germline assignment: CDR1 DFQATT and CDR2 SNEGSKA (reference sequence). Deletions cut 3 bases from V and 3 bases from J, with 18 bases between. The CDR3 sequence is 15 residues long.

This clone was found a few times. The V gene is TRBV28, the J gene TRBJ2-7, with D unclear. V was pared by 10 bases and J by 5 bases, with 30 bases between. Germline V gene sequence: CDR1 MDHEN, CDR2 SYDVKM. The CDR3 length is 17 residues. The DNA of the CDR3 is TGTGCCATCACCTCCACCGCATGGATGTATGGCCGCCACGAGCAGTACTTC. It translates to CAITSTAWMYGRHEQYF.

Comment on this clone: Relative to the germline gene, one junction end is altered; a read error may explain this. This rearrangement joins TRBV28 to TRBJ2-6; D possibly matches TRBD1 or TRBD2 (5 bases each). Germline V gene sequence: CDR1 MDHEN, CDR2 SYDVKM. This CDR3 comprises 16 residues. CDR3 sequence: CASSYGGASGSNVLTF. In DNA form, the CDR3 reads TGTGCCAGCAGTTATGGGGGTGCCTCTGGGTCCAACGTCCTGACTTTC. Complete variable domain (other parts from reference TRBV28 and TRBJ2-6): DVKVTQSSRYLVKRTGEKVFLECVQDMDHENMFWYRQDPGLGLRLIYFSYDVKMKEKGDIPEGYSVSREKKERFSLILESASTNQTSMYLCASSYGGASGSNVLTFGAGSRLTVL.

This clone was counted ten times or more. The genes are TRBV5-1 and TRBJ2-1; TRBD1 is a possible D gene (6 bases). The CDR3 is made up of 16 amino acids. Trimming shortened V by 0 bases and J by 2 bases, and 12 bases separated the two germline ends. Germline CDR1 reads SGHRS; CDR2 reads YFSETQ. This CDR3 reads CASSLGQGRTYNEQFF. CDR3 in DNA: TGCGCCAGCAGCTTGGGTCAGGGGCGCACCTACAATGAGCAGTTCTTC.

This clone was observed a few times. The chain uses TRBV27 and TRBJ2-1, with a tentative D call TRBD2 (6 bases). The CDR3 covers 15 residues. The germline V and J ends were trimmed by 0 bases and 8 bases, with 14 bases remaining between them. Germline V gene lookup returns CDR1 MNHEY and CDR2 SMNVEV (reference sequence). The CDR3 spells CASSLSLGGGDEQFF. The CDR3 DNA sequence: TGTGCCAGCAGTTTATCGCTGGGAGGCGGTGATGAGCAGTTCTTC.